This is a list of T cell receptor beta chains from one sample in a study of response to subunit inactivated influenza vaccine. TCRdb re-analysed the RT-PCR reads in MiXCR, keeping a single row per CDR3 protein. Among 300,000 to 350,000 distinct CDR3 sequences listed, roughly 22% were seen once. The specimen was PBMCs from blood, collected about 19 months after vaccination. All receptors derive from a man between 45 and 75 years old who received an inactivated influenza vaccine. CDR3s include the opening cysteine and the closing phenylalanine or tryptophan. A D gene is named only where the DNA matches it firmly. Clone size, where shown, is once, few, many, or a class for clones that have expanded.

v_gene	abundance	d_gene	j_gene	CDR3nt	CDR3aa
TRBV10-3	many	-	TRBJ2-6	TGTGCCATCAGTAAGGACACTACCTCTGGGGCCAACGTCCTGACTTTC	CAISKDTTSGANVLTF
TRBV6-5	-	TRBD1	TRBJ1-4	TGTGCCAGCAGTTATAACAGGGGTGTCAATGAAAAACTGTTTTTT	CASSYNRGVNEKLFF
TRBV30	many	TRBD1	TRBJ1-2	TGTGCCTGGGGACAGGGGTCGGGAGGCTACACCTTC	CAWGQGSGGYTF
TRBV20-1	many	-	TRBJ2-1	TGCAGTGCTAGAGAGCGGAGCGTAATGTCGGGTGAGCAGTTCTTC	CSARERSVMSGEQFF
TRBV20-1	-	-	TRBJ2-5	TGCAGTGCTAACCGGTGGGGGACCCAGTACTTC	CSANRWGTQYF
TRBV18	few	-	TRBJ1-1	TGTGCCAGCTCACCACTATCAGAGAACACTGAAGCTTTCTTT	CASSPLSENTEAFF
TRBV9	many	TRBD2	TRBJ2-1	TGTGCCAGCAGCGCCGCCGGGACTAGCCACAGTGAGCAGTTCTTC	CASSAAGTSHSEQFF
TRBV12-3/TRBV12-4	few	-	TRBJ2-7	TGTGCCAGCAGCAGAAGTTTCTACGAGCAGTACTTC	CASSRSFYEQYF
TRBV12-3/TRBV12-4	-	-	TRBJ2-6	TGTGCCAGCAGTTTAGCGCGGGGCAGGGACCCGACTGGGGCCAACGTCCTGACTTTC	CASSLARGRDPTGANVLTF
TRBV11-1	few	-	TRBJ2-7	TGTGCCAGCAGCTTAGCCCAGGCGAGGCCCTACGAGCAGTACTTC	CASSLAQARPYEQYF
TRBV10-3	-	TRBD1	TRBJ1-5	TGTGCCTCACAGGGGGCTGTAGGCAATCAGCCCCAGCATTTT	CASQGAVGNQPQHF
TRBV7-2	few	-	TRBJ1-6	TGTGCCAGCAGCTTAGACTTGTGGTCACCCCTCCACTTT	CASSLDLWSPLHF
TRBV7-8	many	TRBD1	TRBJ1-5	TGTGCCAGCAGCCTCCGGGACAGGGGGCCGGGTCAGCCCCAGCATTTT	CASSLRDRGPGQPQHF
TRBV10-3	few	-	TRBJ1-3	TGTGCCATCAGTGAGTCGAGGGAATCGCCTGGAAACACCATATATTTT	CAISESRESPGNTIYF
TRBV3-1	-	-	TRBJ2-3	TGTGCCAGCAGCCAAGAGGGACGTAGCACAGATACGCAGTATTTT	CASSQEGRSTDTQYF
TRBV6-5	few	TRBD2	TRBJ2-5	TGTGCCAGCAGTTTAGCGGGGGGGCCGAAGACCCAGTACTTC	CASSLAGGPKTQYF
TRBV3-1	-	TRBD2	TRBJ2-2	TGTGCCAGCAGCGTAGCGGGATACACCGGGGAGCTGTTTTTT	CASSVAGYTGELFF
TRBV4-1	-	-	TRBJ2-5	TGCGCCAGCAGCCAAGTACAGGGTCCACAAGAGACCCAGTACTTC	CASSQVQGPQETQYF
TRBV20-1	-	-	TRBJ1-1	TGCAGTGCTAGAGATCTGAGGACTGGAGGCTCTGAAGCTTTCTTT	CSARDLRTGGSEAFF
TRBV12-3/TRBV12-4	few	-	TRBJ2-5	TGTGCCAGCAGCCTAGGGGTGAAGGAGACCCAGTACTTC	CASSLGVKETQYF
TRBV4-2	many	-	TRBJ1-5	TGTGCCAGCAGCCAAGAGGCGAGGGGTAGCAATCAGCCCCAGCATTTT	CASSQEARGSNQPQHF
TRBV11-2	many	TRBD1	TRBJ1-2	TGTGCCAGCAGCTCCCTCCGGGACAGACCTAACTATGGCTACACCTTC	CASSSLRDRPNYGYTF
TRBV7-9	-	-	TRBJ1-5	TGTGCCAGCAGCTTAAGCTGGGGGGATTGGGGCAATCAGCCCCAGCATTTT	CASSLSWGDWGNQPQHF
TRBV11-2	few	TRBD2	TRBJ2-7	TGTGCCAGCAGGAGAGGGGGGACTAGCTCCTACGAGCAGTACTTC	CASRRGGTSSYEQYF
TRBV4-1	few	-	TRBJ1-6	TGCGCCAGCAGCTCGATCGACAGGCGGATTCCTATCCTGATGCATTCACCCCTCCACTTT	CASSSIDRRIPILMHSPLHF
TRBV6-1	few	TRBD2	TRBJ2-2	TGTGCCAGCGGATCATTTAGCGGGGTTTACACCGGGGAGCTGTTTTTT	CASGSFSGVYTGELFF
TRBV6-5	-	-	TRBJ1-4	TGTGCCAGCAGTTACTCGACAGGTGGCGAAAAACTGTTTTTT	CASSYSTGGEKLFF
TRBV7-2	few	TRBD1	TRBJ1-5	TGTGCCAGCAGCTTAGATCCCAGGGGGTTGAATCAGCCCCAGCATTTT	CASSLDPRGLNQPQHF
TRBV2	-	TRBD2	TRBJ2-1	TGTGCCAGCAGTCAACTAGCGGGAGCGGCTGAGCAGTTCTTC	CASSQLAGAAEQFF
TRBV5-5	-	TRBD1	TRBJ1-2	TGTGCCAGCAGAGTGACAGGGGGCTATGGCTACACCTTC	CASRVTGGYGYTF
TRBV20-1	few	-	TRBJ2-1	TGCAGTGCTAGAGCCCGGGAGTTCAATGAGCAGTTCTTC	CSARAREFNEQFF
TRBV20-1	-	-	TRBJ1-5	TGCAGTGCAACCCCACCAGGGGCGGGACAGCCCCAGCATTTT	CSATPPGAGQPQHF
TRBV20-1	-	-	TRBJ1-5	TGCAGTGCTAGAGATAGACCCCGTAGCAATCAGCTCCAGCATTTT	CSARDRPRSNQLQHF
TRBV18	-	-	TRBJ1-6	TGTGCCAGCTCACTCCAACAGGGATCCAATTCACCCCTCCACTTT	CASSLQQGSNSPLHF
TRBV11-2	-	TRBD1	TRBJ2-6	TGTGCCAGCAGCCCCCGACAGGGAAGGGCTGGGGCCAACGTCCTGACTTTC	CASSPRQGRAGANVLTF
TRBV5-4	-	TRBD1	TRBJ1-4	TGTGCCAGCAGCTACCGGACAGGGGAGAGTGAAAAACTGTTTTTT	CASSYRTGESEKLFF
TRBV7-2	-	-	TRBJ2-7	TGTGCCAGCAGCTTAGCGCATGGACAGTCAAACGAGCAGTACTTC	CASSLAHGQSNEQYF
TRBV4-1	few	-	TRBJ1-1	TGCGCCAGCAGCCAAGTTAAGGGTAGGAACACTGAAGCTTTCTTT	CASSQVKGRNTEAFF
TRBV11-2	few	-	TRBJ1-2	TGTGCCAGCAGCTCTCCAACCCTCTATGGCTACACCTTC	CASSSPTLYGYTF
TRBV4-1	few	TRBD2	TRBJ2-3	TGCGCCAGCAGCCAAGATTCAGGCGGGGGGCTCGATACGCAGTATTTT	CASSQDSGGGLDTQYF
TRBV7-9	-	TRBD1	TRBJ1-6	TGTGCCAGCAGCAACGGACAGGGCACTTCACCCCTCCACTTT	CASSNGQGTSPLHF
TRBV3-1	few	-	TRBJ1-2	TGTGCCAGCAGCCAAGCTGCAGGGGTGGATGGCTACACCTTC	CASSQAAGVDGYTF
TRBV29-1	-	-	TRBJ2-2	TGCAGCGTTTCGTTCACCGGGGAGCTGTTTTTT	CSVSFTGELFF
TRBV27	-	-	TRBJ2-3	TGTGCCAGCCGTACTCGGAATCCAGGGAGGGATACGCAGTATTTT	CASRTRNPGRDTQYF
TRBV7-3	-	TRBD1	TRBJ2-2	TGTGCCAGCAGCTTAAAGGGACAGGGACAAGGGGAGCTGTTTTTT	CASSLKGQGQGELFF
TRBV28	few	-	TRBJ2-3	TGTGCCAGCAGTTTGATCCCCGATACGCAGTATTTT	CASSLIPDTQYF
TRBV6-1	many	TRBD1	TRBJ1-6	TGTGCCAGCAGTGAAGGACAGGGTGTTTATTCACCCCTCCACTTT	CASSEGQGVYSPLHF
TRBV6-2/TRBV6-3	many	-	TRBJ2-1	TGTGCCAGCAGTTACTCGATAATCAGCAATGAGCAGTTCTTC	CASSYSIISNEQFF
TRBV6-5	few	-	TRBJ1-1	TGTGCCAGCAGTCAACGGACAGATAAAGCTTTCTTT	CASSQRTDKAFF
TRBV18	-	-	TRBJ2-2	TGTGCCAGCTACCGGACCGGGGAGCTGTTTTTT	CASYRTGELFF
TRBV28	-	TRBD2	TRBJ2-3	TGTGCCAGCAGTTTATTAGCGGCGGGGGGACCGTTTGAGAGCACAGATACGCAGTATTTT	CASSLLAAGGPFESTDTQYF
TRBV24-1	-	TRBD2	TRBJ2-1	TGTGCCACCAGTGATTTGTATGGGACTAGTTACAATGAGCAGTTCTTC	CATSDLYGTSYNEQFF
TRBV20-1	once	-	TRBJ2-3	TGCAGTGCTAGCCCCCCTAGCGCGGGCACAGATACGCAGTATTTT	CSASPPSAGTDTQYF
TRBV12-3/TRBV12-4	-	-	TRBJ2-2	TGTGCCAGCAGCCGCGGGGCCTCTGTGGAGCTGTTTTTT	CASSRGASVELFF
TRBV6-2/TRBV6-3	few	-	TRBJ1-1	TGTGCCAGCAGCCAAACACTCTACACTGAAGCTTTCTTT	CASSQTLYTEAFF
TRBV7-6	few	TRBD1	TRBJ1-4	TGTGCCAGCAGCTTAGCCGGGACAGAGGGCGAAAAACTGTTTTTT	CASSLAGTEGEKLFF
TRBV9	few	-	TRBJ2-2	TGTGCCAGCAGCATGACGGACACCTACACCGGGGAGCTGTTTTTT	CASSMTDTYTGELFF
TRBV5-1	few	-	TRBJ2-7	TGCGCCAGCAGCTGGGACGGAAGCTCCTACGAGCAGTACTTC	CASSWDGSSYEQYF
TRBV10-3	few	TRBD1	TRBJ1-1	TGTGCCATCACTAAACAACAGGGGGTCCCTGAAGCTTTCTTT	CAITKQQGVPEAFF